These 8 T cell receptor beta chains were all obtained from the same sample, sequenced in a study of T cell repertoires in cytomegalovirus infection. TCRdb independently ran MiXCR on the reads; one entry per CDR3 protein. The sample consists of approximately 630,000 distinct CDR3 sequences, around 24% of them appearing once. Sequencing input: CD8+ T cells from PBMCs. These receptors all come from a human donor in good health (CMV status not recorded). Some clones in this sample may be carry-over from other donors' samples.

This clonotype has a handful of counts. The V and J genes are TRBV13 and TRBJ1-4; D unclear. The germline gives CDR1 PRHDT, CDR2 FYEKMQ (reference sequence). The CDR3 spans 14 residues. Trimming took 3 bases from V and 3 from J, leaving 8 bases between them. CDR3: CASSLWGPNEKLFF. The CDR3 nucleotides are TGTGCCAGCAGCTTGTGGGGTCCTAATGAAAAACTGTTTTTT. The full variable domain, its missing parts supplied by reference TRBV13 and TRBJ1-4, is AAGVIQSPRHLIKEKRETATLKCYPIPRHDTVYWYQQGPGQDPQFLISFYEKMQSDKGSIPDRFSAQQFSDYHSELNMSSLELGDSALYFCASSLWGPNEKLFFGSGTQLSVL.

This clonotype was seen only once. This may stem from a read error, because a much larger clone lies one nucleotide away. The V call is TRBV6-2 or TRBV6-3, the J call TRBJ2-1, with 9 nucleotides matching TRBD1. Germline values: CDR1 MNHEY, CDR2 SVGEGT. V trimming: 2 bases; J trimming: 4 bases; junction bases outside the gene matches: 6. The CDR3 loop spans 16 amino acids. Written as DNA, the CDR3 is TGTGCCAGCAGTTACCCGGACAGGGGAGGGTACAATGAGCAGTTCTTC. It specifies CASSYPDRGGYNEQFF.

This clonotype was observed at least ten times. This chain connects TRBV25-1 to TRBJ1-1; the match to TRBD1 covers 10 bases. The CDR3 has 13 amino acids. Trimming cost V 7 bases and J 5 bases; bases outside gene matches: 4. The germline CDR1 and CDR2 sequences are MGHDK and SYGVNS. The CDR3 loop is CASTPGQGTEAFF. Written as DNA, the CDR3 is TGTGCCAGCACCCCGGGACAGGGGACTGAAGCTTTCTTT.

The chain carries TRBV7-9 and TRBJ2-3; 11 bases are shared with TRBD2. The V and J ends lost 5 bases and 3 bases, in that order; junction bases with no gene match: 4. The CDR3 contains 15 residues. Germline V gives CDR1 SEHNR, CDR2 FQNEAQ (reference sequence). The CDR3 here is CASSTTSGVTDTQYF. The CDR3 region has the DNA TGTGCCAGCAGCACGACTAGCGGGGTTACAGATACGCAGTATTTT. The entire variable domain, with the rest obtained from reference TRBV7-9 and TRBJ2-3, is as follows: DTGVSQNPRHKITKRGQNVTFRCDPISEHNRLYWYRQTLGQGPEFLTYFQNEAQLEKSRLLSDRFSAERPKGSFSTLEIQRTEQGDSAMYLCASSTTSGVTDTQYFGPGTRLTVL.

In this sample, this clonotype turned up a few times. The rearrangement joins TRBV7-9 to TRBJ2-3; either TRBD1 or TRBD2 may fit D (7 bases each). The CDR3 runs to 14 residues. Trimming took 7 bases from V and 2 from J, leaving 13 bases between them. The germline CDR1 and CDR2 sequences are SEHNR and FQNEAQ (reference sequence). The DNA of the CDR3 is TGTGCCAGCACCCCAGGGGGGGACACAGATACGCAGTATTTT. This gives the protein CASTPGGDTDTQYF.

The genes are TRBV2 and TRBJ2-3; perhaps TRBD2 as D (6 bases). V was clipped by 6 bases and J by 14 bases, with 9 bases between them. Germline V lookup: CDR1 SNHLY, CDR2 FYNNEI. The CDR3 is 9 amino acids. CDR3 loop: CASSPGVYF. In DNA form, the CDR3 reads TGTGCCAGCAGCCCGGGGGTGTATTTT. The variable domain in full, with the rest retrieved from reference TRBV2 and TRBJ2-3, is EPEVTQTPSHQVTQMGQEVILRCVPISNHLYFYWYRQILGQKVEFLVSFYNNEISEKSEIFDDQFSVERPDGSNFTLKIRSTKLEDSAMYFCASSPGVYFGPGTRLTVL.

This clonotype appeared a few times. The rearrangement joins TRBV29-1 to TRBJ1-2; 7 nucleotides match TRBD1. Looked up from germline, CDR1 is SQVTM and CDR2 is ANQGSEA. V lost 4 bases to trimming and J lost 0 bases; unmatched junction nucleotides: 11. This CDR3 spans 16 amino acids. This CDR3 reads CSVALRDSGSNYGYTF. As DNA, the CDR3 is TGCAGCGTTGCCCTCCGGGACAGCGGATCTAACTATGGCTACACCTTC.

This clonotype was seen many times. V usage is TRBV12-3 or TRBV12-4 and J usage is TRBJ1-2; no clear D gene. Trimming removed 7 bases at V and 3 bases at J, with 15 bases between. The CDR3 extends over 14 amino acids. The CDR3 nucleotides are TGTGCCAGCACCGGTGGGGTTGCCGACTATGGCTACACCTTC. It is translated as CASTGGVADYGYTF.